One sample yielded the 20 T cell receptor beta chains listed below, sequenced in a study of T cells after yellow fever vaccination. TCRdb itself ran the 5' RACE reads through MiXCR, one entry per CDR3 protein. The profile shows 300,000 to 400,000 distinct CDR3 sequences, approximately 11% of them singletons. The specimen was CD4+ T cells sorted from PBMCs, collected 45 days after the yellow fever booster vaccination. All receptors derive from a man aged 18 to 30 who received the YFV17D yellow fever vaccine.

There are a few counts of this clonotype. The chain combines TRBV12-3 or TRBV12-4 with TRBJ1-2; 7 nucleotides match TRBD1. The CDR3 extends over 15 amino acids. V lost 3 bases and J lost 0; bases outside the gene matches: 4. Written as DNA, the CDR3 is TGTGCCAGCAGTTTCCGGGACAGTACTAACTATGGCTACACCTTC. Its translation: CASSFRDSTNYGYTF.

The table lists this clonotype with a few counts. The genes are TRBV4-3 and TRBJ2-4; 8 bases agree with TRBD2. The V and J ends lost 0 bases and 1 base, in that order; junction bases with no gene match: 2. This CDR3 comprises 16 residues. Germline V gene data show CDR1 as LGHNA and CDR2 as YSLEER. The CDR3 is CASSQDRGGAKNIQYF. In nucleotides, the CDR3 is TGCGCCAGCAGCCAAGATCGCGGGGGGGCCAAAAACATTCAGTACTTC.

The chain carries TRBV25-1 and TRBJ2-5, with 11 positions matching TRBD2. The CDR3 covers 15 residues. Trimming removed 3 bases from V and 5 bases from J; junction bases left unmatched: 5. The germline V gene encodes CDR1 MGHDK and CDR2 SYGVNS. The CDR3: CASSDQLAGVETQYF. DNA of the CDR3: TGTGCCAGCAGTGATCAACTAGCGGGGGTGGAGACCCAGTACTTC. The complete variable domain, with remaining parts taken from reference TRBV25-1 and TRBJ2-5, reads EADIYQTPRYLVIGTGKKITLECSQTMGHDKMYWYQQDPGMELHLIHYSYGVNSTEKGDLSSESTVSRIRTEHFPLTLESARPSHTSQYLCASSDQLAGVETQYFGPGTRLLVL.

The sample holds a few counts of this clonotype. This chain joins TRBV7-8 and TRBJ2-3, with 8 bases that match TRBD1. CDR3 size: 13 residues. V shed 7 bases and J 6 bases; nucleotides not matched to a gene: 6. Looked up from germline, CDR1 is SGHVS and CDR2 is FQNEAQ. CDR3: CASTQGAGDTQYF. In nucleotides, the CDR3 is TGTGCCAGCACTCAGGGGGCGGGGGATACGCAGTATTTT.

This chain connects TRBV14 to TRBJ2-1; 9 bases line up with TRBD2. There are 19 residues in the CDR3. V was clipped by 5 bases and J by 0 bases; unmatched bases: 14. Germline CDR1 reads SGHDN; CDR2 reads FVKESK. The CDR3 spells CASSGYAFLAGSSYNEQFF. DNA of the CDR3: TGTGCCAGCAGCGGATACGCGTTTCTAGCGGGGAGCTCCTACAATGAGCAGTTCTTC.

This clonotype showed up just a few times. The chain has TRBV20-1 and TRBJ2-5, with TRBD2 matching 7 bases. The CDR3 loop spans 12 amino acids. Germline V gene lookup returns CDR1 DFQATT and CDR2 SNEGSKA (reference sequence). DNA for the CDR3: TGCAGCACTACGGGGGGTCCCGCTACCCAGTACTTC. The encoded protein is CSTTGGPATQYF.

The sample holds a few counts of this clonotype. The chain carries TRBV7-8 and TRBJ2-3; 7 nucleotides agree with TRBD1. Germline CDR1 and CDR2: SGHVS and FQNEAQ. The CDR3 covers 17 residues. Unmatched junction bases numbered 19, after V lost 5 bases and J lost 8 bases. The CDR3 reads CASSPDPDRAPRSTQYF. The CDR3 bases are TGTGCCAGCAGCCCAGACCCCGACAGGGCGCCCCGCAGTACGCAGTATTTT.

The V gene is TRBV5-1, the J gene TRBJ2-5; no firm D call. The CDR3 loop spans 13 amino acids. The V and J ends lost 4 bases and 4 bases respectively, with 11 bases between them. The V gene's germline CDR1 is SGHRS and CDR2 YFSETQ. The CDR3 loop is CASSQTTGETQYF. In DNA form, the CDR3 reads TGCGCCAGCAGCCAAACGACGGGAGAGACCCAGTACTTC.

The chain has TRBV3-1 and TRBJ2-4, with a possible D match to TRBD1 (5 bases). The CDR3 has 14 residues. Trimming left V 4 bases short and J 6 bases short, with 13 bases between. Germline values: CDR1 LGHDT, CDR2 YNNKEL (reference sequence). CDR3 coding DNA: TGTGCCAGCAGCCCCACAGGCACCGGAAACATTCAGTACTTC. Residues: CASSPTGTGNIQYF.

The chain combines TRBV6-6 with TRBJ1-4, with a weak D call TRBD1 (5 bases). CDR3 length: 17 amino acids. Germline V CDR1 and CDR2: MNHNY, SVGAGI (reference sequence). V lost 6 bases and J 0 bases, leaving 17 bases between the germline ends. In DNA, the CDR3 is TGTGCCAGCAGACCTAGGAGGGACCGTCCAACTAATGAAAAACTGTTTTTT. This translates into CASRPRRDRPTNEKLFF.

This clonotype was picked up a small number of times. The CDR3 DNA sequence: TGTGCCAGCAGTTACGGGGCTCGCGATACGCAGTATTTT. Translating gives CASSYGARDTQYF. This chain links TRBV6-5 with TRBJ2-3, with a weak D call TRBD1 (5 bases). Trimming removed 2 bases from V and 6 bases from J, with 9 bases in between. The germline gives CDR1 MNHEY, CDR2 SVGAGI. The CDR3 spans 13 residues.

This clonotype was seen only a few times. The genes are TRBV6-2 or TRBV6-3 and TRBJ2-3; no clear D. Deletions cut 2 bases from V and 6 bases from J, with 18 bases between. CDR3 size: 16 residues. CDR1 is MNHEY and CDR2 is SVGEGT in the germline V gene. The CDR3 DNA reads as TGTGCCAGCAGTTACGATGTGTTGGGGAACGTGGATACGCAGTATTTT. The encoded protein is CASSYDVLGNVDTQYF.

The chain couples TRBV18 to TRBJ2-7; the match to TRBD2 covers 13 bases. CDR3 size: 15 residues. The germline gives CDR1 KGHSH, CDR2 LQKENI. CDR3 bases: TGTGCCTGCTCACCGGGACTAGCGGGGATCTACGAGCAGTACGTC. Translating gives CACSPGLAGIYEQYV.

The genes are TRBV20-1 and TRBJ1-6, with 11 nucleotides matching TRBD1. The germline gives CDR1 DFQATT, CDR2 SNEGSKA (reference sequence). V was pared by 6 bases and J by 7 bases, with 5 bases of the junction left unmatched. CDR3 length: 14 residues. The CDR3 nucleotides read TGCAGTGCACGTGGGACAGGGGGGAATTCACCCCTCCACTTT. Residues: CSARGTGGNSPLHF.

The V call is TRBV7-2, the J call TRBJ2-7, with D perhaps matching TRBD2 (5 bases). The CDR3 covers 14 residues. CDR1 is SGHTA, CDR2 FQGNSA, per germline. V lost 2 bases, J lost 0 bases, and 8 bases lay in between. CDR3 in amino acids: CASSLSSPSYEQYF. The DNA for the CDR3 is TGTGCCAGCAGCTTATCTAGCCCCTCCTACGAGCAGTACTTC.

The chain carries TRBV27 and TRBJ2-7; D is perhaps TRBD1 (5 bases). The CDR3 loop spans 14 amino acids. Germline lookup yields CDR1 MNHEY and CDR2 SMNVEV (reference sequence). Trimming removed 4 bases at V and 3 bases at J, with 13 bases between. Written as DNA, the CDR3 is TGTGCCAGCAGTTCCCTCAGGGATATCTACGAGCAGTACTTC. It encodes CASSSLRDIYEQYF.

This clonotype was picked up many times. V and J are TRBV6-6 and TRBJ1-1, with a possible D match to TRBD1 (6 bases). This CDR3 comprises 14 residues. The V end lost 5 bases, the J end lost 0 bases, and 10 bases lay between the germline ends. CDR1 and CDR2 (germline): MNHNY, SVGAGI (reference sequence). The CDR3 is CASSQNRVNTEAFF. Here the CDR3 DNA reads TGTGCCAGCAGTCAGAACAGGGTGAACACTGAAGCTTTCTTT.

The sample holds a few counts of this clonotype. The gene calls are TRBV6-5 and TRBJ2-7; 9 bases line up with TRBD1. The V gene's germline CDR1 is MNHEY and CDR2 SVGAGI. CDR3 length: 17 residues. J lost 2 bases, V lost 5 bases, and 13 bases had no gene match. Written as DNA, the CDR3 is TGTGCCAGCAGTCTAAACCCCGGGACAGGGTTCCCCTACGAGCAGTACTTC. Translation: CASSLNPGTGFPYEQYF.

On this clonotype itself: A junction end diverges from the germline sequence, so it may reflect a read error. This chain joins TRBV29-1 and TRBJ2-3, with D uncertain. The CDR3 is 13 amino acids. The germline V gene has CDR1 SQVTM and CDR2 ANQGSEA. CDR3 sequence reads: CSVMGGSTDMQYF. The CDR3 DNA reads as TGCAGCGTAATGGGCGGAAGCACAGATATGCAGTATTTT.

The CDR3 nucleotides are TGTGCCAGCAGTTACTCTCGCTACCTAGAGACTGAAGCTTTCTTT. It codes for CASSYSRYLETEAFF. J is TRBJ1-1 and V is TRBV6-5; no clear D gene. The V gene lost 0 bases and the J gene lost 5 bases, with 13 bases spanning the gap. The CDR3 sequence is 15 residues long. Germline V gene data show CDR1 as MNHEY and CDR2 as SVGAGI.